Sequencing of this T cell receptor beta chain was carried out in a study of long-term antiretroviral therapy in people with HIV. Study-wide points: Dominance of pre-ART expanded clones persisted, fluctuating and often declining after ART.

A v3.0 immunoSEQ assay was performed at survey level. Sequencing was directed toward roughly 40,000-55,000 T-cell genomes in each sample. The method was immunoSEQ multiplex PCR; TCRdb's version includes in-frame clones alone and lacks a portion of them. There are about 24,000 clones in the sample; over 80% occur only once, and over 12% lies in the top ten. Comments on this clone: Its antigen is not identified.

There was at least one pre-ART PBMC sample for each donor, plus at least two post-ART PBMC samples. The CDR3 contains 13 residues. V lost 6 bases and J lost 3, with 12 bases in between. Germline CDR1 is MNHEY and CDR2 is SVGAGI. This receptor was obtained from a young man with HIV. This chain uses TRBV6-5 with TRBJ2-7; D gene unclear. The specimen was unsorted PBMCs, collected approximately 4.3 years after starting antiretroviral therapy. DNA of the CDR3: TGTGCCAGCAGACACTCTGGGGACTACGAGCAGTACTTC. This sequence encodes CASRHSGDYEQYF.